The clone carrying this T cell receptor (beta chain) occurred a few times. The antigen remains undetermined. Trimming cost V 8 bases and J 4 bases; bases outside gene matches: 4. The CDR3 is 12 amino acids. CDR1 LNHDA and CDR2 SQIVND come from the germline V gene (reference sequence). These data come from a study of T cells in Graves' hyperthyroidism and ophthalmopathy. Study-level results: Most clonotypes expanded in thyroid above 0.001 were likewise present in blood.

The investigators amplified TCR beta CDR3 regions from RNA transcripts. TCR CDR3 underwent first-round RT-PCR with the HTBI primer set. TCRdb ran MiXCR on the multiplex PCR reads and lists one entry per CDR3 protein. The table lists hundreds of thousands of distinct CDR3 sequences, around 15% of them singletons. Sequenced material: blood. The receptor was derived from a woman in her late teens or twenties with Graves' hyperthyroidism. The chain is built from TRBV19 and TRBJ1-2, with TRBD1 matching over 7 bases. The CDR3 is CASGDSIYGYTF. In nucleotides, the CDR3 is TGTGCCAGTGGGGACAGTATCTATGGCTACACCTTC.